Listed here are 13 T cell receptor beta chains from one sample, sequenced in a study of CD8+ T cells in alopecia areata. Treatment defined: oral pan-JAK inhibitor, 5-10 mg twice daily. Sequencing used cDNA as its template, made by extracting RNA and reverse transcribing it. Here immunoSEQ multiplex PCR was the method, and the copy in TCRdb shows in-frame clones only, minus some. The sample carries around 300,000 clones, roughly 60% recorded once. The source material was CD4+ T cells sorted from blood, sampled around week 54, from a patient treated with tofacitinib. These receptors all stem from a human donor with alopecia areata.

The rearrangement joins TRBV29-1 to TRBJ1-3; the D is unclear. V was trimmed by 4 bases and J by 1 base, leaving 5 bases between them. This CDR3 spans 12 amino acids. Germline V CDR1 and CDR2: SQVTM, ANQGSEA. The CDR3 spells CSVAGSGNTIYF. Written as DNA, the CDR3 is TGCAGCGTTGCGGGATCTGGAAACACCATATATTTT. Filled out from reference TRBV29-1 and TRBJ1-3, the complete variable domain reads SAVISQKPSRDICQRGTSLTIQCQVDSQVTMMFWYRQQPGQSLTLIATANQGSEATYESGFVIDKFPISRPNLTFSTLTVSNMSPEDSSIYLCSVAGSGNTIYFGEGSWLTVV.

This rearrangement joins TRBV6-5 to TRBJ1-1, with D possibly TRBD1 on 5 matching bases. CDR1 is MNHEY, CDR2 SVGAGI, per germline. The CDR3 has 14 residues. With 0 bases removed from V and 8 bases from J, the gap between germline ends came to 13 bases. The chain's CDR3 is CASSYSRVGGEAFF. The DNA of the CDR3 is TGTGCCAGCAGTTACTCGAGAGTGGGGGGGGAAGCTTTCTTT.

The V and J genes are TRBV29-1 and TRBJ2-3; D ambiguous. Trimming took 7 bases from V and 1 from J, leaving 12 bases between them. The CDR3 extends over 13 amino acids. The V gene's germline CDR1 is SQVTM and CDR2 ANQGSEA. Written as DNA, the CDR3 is TGCAGCGCCTGGACGGTGGGCACAGATACGCAGTATTTT. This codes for CSAWTVGTDTQYF.

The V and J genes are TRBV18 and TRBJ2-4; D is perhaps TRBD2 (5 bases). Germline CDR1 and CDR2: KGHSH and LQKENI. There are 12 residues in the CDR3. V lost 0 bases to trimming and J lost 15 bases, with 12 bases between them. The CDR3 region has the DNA TGTGCCAGCTCACCACCGGGGAGTGTTCTGTACTTC. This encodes CASSPPGSVLYF.

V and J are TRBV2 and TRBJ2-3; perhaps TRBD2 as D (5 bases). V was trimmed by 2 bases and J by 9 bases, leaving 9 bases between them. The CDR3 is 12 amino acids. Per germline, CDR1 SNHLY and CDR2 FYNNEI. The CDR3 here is CASSESDYTQYF. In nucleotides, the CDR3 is TGTGCCAGCAGTGAAAGTGACTACACGCAGTATTTT. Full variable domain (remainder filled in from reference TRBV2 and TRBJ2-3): EPEVTQTPSHQVTQMGQEVILRCVPISNHLYFYWYRQILGQKVEFLVSFYNNEISEKSEIFDDQFSVERPDGSNFTLKIRSTKLEDSAMYFCASSESDYTQYFGPGTRLTVL.

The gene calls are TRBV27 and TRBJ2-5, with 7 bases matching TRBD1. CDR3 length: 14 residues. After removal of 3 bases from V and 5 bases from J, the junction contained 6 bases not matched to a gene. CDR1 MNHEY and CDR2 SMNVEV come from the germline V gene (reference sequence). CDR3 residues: CASSFNRGSETQYF. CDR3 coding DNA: TGTGCCAGCAGTTTCAACAGGGGCTCGGAGACCCAGTACTTC.

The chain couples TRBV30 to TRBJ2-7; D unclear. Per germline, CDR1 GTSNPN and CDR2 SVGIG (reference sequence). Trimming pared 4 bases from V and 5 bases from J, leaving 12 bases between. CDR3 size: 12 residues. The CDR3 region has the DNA TGTGCCTGGAACCAACATTCCGACGAGCAGTACTTC. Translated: CAWNQHSDEQYF.

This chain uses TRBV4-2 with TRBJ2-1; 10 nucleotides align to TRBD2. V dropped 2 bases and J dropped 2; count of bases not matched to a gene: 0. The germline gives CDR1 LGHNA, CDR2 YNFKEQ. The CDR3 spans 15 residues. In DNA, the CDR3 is TGTGCCAGCAGCCAAAGCGGGGGGGCCTACAATGAGCAGTTCTTC. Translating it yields CASSQSGGAYNEQFF.

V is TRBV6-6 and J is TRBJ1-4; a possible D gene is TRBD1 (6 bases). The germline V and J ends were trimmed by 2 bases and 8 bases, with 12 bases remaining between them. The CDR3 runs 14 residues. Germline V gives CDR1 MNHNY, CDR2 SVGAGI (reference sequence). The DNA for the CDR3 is TGTGCCAGCAGTTACGTACAGGGAGGCGAAAAACTGTTTTTT. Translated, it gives CASSYVQGGEKLFF.

The CDR3 region is CASSEMGGTNEQYF. DNA of the CDR3: TGTGCCAGCAGTGAAATGGGCGGGACAAACGAGCAGTACTTC. This sequence joins TRBV2 and TRBJ2-7; the D gene could be TRBD1 or TRBD2 (6 bases each). In germline, CDR1 is SNHLY, CDR2 FYNNEI. The CDR3 contains 14 residues. The V end was cut by 2 bases, the J end by 5 bases, with 13 bases between.

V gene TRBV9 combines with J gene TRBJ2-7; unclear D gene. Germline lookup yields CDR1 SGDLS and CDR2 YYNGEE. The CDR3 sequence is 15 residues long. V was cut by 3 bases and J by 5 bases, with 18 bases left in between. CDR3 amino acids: CASSGPQGQGHEQYF. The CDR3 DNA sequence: TGTGCCAGCAGCGGACCCCAAGGCCAAGGGCACGAGCAGTACTTC.

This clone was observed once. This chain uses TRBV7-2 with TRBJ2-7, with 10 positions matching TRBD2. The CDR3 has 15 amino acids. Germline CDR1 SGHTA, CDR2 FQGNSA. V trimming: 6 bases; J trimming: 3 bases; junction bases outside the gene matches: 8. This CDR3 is CASSILAGAFYEQYF. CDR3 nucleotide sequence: TGTGCCAGCAGTATCCTAGCGGGGGCCTTCTACGAGCAGTACTTC.

Here the CDR3 reads CASSTAPAGRTDTQYF. CDR3 bases: TGTGCCAGCAGTACCGCCCCGGCGGGGCGCACAGATACGCAGTATTTT. V and J are TRBV6-6 and TRBJ2-3, with D perhaps matching TRBD2 (6 bases). The ends were cut back, 5 bases at V and 1 base at J, with 16 bases in the middle. The CDR3 totals 16 residues. The germline V gene encodes CDR1 MNHNY and CDR2 SVGAGI (reference sequence).